This paragraph covers one TCR beta chain sequence. The target of this receptor is not known. No base quality values were provided; no much bigger clone lies one nucleotide off. Collaborating institutions collected whole blood in K2EDTA tubes following their own protocols. For TCRbeta analysis, collaborators shipped samples in one of three forms: frozen whole blood, isolated PBMCs, or DNA extracted from either of those sample types. The immunoSEQ Assay, a bias-controlled multiplex PCR, was used to amplify TCRbeta CDR3 regions from genomic DNA. As for how the authors treated the data: Within the assay, amplification of reference gene primers was used to estimate how many nucleated cells each sample contained. To quantify the absolute abundance of each unique TCRbeta CDR3 rearrangement, sequence reads were collapsed and filtered. For each sample, productive Simpson clonality was calculated as the square root of Simpson's diversity index over productive rearrangements. What TCRdb holds here is the immuneACCESS table cut down to in-frame rearrangements. Part of the clones is not present; checked against another copy, under half of the missing clones reflect an unresolved V gene, and the others are unexplained. V and J calls and clone size are as listed in that table; D and trimming were resolved from the DNA. In this sample the table shows 100,000 or so clones, 81% of which occur a single time. Under 40% of the sample belongs to the ten largest clones.

The germline V end is reduced by 7 bases and the J end by 3 bases; junction bases left unmatched: 2. The CDR3 has 11 amino acids, counting the end cysteine and phenylalanine. Just the 33-base CDR3 DNA is kept, in frame starting at base 1. CDR1 and CDR2 (SQVTM, ANQGSEA) derive from the germline V gene. The source of the sample is a study of blood T cell repertoires in COVID-19 (dated by TCRdb to about 2020). Regarding the complete study: Samples covering the acute and convalescent phases of COVID-19 were provided by collaborators in the United States, Italy and Spain. The material from the prospective study consisted of cDNA or gDNA derived from T cells, B-cell-depleted T cells, or PBMCs. Deeply sampled blood TCRbeta repertoires from subjects exposed to, actively infected with, or recovered from COVID-19 were included in the dataset. A freely available public database, intended as a resource for researchers studying the immune response to SARS-CoV-2, is where the repertoires were released. Samples were obtained from the ongoing ImmuneRACE study (first 160 participants) and from approximately 1,200 subjects provided by 6 global collaborators. Sample metadata almost always included a de-identified subject ID, COVID-19 status, age in years and sex. Where HLA class I and class II types were available, the types were taken from metadata supplied by the sample provider, not from assay-based typing. General study outcomes and caveats: How much clinical and demographic metadata was included differed by source and by participant, and the metadata was provided uncurated.

The sequenced sample consisted of peripheral blood. This receptor chain uses TRBV29-1 and TRBJ1-2, with TRBD1 identical over 7 junction bases. The clonotype originates from a man of 80 years or more with acute or convalescent COVID-19. The CDR3 loop reads CSAGTDYGYTF. The DNA sequence is as follows: TGCAGCGCTGGGACAGACTATGGCTACACCTTC. The full variable domain, completed from the reference TRBV29-1 and TRBJ1-2 proteins outside the CDR3, reads SAVISQKPSRDICQRGTSLTIQCQVDSQVTMMFWYRQQPGQSLTLIATANQGSEATYESGFVIDKFPISRPNLTFSTLTVSNMSPEDSSIYLCSAGTDYGYTFGSGTRLTVV.